This TCR beta chain was recovered during a study of cytomegalovirus exposure and HLA in healthy donors. Turning to this clone: Its antigen is undetermined.

Study-level results: A further, later analysis showed that HLA-associated TCR beta chains (compared with equally common others) were more clonally expanded. Productive rates of about 90% or about 30% were seen for most TCR beta V segments in an earlier analysis. Sequencing probably produced one cluster of sequence variants that were highly shared.

CDR1 KGHSH and CDR2 LQKENI come from the germline V gene. This CDR3 comprises 16 residues. The ends were cut back, 1 base at V and 0 bases at J, with 12 bases in the middle. Donors had nominal health at sampling but likely had unrecorded immune exposures. Both 60 Vbeta primers and 13 Jbeta primers went into the PCR. Produced via immunoSEQ multiplex PCR; TCRdb's table is partial and in-frame only. Among approximately 110,000 clones listed, around 66% were seen once. J is TRBJ1-1 and V is TRBV18; possible D gene TRBD1, 5 bases. Sequenced sample: PBMCs. This clonotype was obtained from a man younger than 30 in good health and CMV-seropositive. CDR3 coding DNA: TGTGCCAGCTCACCACTGGAGGGGCTATTGAACACTGAAGCTTTCTTT. Translating it yields CASSPLEGLLNTEAFF.